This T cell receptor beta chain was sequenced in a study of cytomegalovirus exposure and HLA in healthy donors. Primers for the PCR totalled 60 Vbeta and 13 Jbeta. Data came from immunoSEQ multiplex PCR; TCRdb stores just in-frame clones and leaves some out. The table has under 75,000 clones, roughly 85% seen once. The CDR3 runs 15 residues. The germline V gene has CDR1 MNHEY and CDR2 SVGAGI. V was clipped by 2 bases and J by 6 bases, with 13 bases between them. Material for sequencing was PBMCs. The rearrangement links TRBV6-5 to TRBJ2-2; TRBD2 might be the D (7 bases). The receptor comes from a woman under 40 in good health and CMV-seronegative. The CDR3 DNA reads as TGTGCCAGCAGTTACGCCAGGGGAGGGCCCGGGGAGCTGTTTTTT. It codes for CASSYARGGPGELFF.